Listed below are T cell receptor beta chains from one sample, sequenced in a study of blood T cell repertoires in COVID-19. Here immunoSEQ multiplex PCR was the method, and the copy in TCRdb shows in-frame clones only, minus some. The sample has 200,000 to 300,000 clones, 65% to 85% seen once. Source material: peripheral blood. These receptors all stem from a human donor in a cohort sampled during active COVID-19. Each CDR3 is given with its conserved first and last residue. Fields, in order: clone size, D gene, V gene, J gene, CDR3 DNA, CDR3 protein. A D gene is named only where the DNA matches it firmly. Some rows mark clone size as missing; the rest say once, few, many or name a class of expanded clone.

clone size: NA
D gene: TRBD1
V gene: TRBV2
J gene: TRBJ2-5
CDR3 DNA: TGTGCCAGCAGTTCCGGGACAGGGGAAGAGACCCAGTACTTC
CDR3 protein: CASSSGTGEETQYF

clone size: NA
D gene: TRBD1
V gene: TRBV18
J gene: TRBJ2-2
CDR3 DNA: TGTGCCAGCTCACTCGGGACAGATTACACCGGGGAGCTGTTTTTT
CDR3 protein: CASSLGTDYTGELFF

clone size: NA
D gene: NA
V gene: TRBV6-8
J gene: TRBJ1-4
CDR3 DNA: TGTGCCAGCGGTCTAGCAACTAATGAAAAACTGTTTTTT
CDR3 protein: CASGLATNEKLFF

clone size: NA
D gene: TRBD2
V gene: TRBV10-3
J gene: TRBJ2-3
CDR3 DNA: TGTGCCATCAGTGATAGAGCGGCTAGCGGGGGCCCTAGCACAGATACGCAGTATTTT
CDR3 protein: CAISDRAASGGPSTDTQYF

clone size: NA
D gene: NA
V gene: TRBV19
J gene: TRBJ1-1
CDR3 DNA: TGTGCCAGTAGTTTCCGAAGAGTGAACACTGAAGCTTTCTTT
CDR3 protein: CASSFRRVNTEAFF

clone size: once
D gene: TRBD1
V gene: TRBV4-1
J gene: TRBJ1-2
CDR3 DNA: TGCGCCAGCAGCCAAGACAATACAGGGGGAATGGACCTCTATGGCTACACCTTC
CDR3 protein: CASSQDNTGGMDLYGYTF

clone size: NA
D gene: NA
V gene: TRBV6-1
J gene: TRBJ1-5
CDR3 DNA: TGTGCCAGCAGTGAAATGGCAGGGAGGCAGCCCCAGCATTTT
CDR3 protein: CASSEMAGRQPQHF

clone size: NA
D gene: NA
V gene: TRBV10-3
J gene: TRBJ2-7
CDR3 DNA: TGTGCCATCAGTGAGTCTGGATCTCCTGAGGGCTACGAGCAGTACTTC
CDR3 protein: CAISESGSPEGYEQYF

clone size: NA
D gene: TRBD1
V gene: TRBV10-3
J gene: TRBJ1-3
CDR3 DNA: TGTGCCATCAGCTTCAGGGGGTTCTCTGGAAACACCATATATTTT
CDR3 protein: CAISFRGFSGNTIYF

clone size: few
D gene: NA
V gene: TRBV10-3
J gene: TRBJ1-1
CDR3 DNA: TGTGCCATCAGCAAAAAAAACAGGGCGATGAACACTGAAGCTTTCTTT
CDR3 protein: CAISKKNRAMNTEAFF

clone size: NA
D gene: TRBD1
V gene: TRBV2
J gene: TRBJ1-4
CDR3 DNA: TGTGCCAGCAGGGCTGACAGGGGGGTAGAAAAACTGTTTTTT
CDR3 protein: CASRADRGVEKLFF

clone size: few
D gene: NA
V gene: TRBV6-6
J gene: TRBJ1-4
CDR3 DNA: TGTGCCAGCAGCCCAACAGGGCCGAATGAAAAACTGTTTTTT
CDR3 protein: CASSPTGPNEKLFF

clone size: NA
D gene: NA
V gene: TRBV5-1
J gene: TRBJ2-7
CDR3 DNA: TGCGCCAGCAGCTTCACGGACAACGAGCAGTACTTC
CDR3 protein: CASSFTDNEQYF

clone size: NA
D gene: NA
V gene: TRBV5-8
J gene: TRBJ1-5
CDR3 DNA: TGTGCCAGCAGCTCCGGACAGAGACTCAATCAGCCCCAGCATTTT
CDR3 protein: CASSSGQRLNQPQHF

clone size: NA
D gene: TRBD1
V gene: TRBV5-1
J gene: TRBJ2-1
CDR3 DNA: TGCGCCAGCAGCGGGGACAGGGGTTGGTCCTACAATGAGCAGTTCTTC
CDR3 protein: CASSGDRGWSYNEQFF

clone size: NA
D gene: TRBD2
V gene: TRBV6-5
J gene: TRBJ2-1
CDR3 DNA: TGTGCCAGCAGTAATCTAGCGGGAGTAAATGAGCAGTTCTTC
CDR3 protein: CASSNLAGVNEQFF

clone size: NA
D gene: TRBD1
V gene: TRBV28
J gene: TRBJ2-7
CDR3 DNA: TGTGCCAGCGGCTTTTCCGACAGGGTGTACGAGCAGTACTTC
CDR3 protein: CASGFSDRVYEQYF

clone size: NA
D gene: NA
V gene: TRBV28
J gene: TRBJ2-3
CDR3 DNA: TGTGCCAGCAGTTTACGGGGGAGGATGTTAGATACGCAGTATTTT
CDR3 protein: CASSLRGRMLDTQYF

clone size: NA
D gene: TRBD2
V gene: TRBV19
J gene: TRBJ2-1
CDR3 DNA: TGTGCCAGTTCGGGACTAGGGAATGAGCAGTTCTTC
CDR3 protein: CASSGLGNEQFF

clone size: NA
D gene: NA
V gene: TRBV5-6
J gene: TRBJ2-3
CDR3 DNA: TGTGCCAGCAGCTTGCGACAAAGCACAGATACGCAGTATTTT
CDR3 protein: CASSLRQSTDTQYF

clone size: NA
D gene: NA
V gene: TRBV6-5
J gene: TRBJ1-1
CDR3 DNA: TGTGCCAGCAGTTACTCGAGAGGGCGGGACACTGAAGCTTTCTTT
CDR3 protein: CASSYSRGRDTEAFF

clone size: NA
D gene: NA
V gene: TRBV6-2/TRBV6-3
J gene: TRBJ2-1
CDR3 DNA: TGTGCCAGCAGTTACGCAGCGGGTGAGCAGTTCTTC
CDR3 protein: CASSYAAGEQFF

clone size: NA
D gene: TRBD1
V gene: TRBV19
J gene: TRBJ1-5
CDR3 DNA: TGTGCCAGTAGTACCGGACAGGGGGCTAGCCAGCCCCAGCATTTT
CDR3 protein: CASSTGQGASQPQHF

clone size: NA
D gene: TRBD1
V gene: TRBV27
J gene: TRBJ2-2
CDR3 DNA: TGTGCCAGCAGTTCCCCGACAGGGCGGGCCGGGGAGCTGTTTTTT
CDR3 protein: CASSSPTGRAGELFF

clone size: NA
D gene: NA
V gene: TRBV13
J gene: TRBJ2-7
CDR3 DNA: TGTGCCAGCAGCTTAATTATAGGGCGGGGGCCGGGGGAGCAGTACTTC
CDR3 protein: CASSLIIGRGPGEQYF

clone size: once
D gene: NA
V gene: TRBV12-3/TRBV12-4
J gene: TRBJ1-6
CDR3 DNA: TGTGCCAGCAGGCAGGGTGGGGCCCTCCACTTT
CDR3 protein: CASRQGGALHF

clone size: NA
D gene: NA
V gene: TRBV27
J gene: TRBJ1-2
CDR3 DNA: TGTGCCAGCAGCGGGGGTAGCAACTATGGCTACACCTTC
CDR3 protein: CASSGGSNYGYTF

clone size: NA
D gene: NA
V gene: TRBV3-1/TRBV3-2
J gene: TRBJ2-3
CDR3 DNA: TGTGCCAGCAGCCTTGATCTAGAAGGAGCTAGCACAGATACGCAGTATTTT
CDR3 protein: CASSLDLEGASTDTQYF

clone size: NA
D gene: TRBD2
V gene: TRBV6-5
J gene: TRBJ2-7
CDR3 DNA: TGTGCCATCCGGAGGACTAGCGGGTACGAGCAGTACTTC
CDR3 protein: CAIRRTSGYEQYF

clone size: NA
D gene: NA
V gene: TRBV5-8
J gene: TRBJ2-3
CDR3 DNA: TGTGCCAGCAGCTTGTCGTTAAACACAGATACGCAGTATTTT
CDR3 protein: CASSLSLNTDTQYF

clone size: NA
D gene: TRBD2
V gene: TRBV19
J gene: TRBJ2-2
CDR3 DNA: TGTGCCAGTAGTATATCGACTAGCGGGGGATCGGCCGGGGAGCTGTTTTTT
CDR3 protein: CASSISTSGGSAGELFF

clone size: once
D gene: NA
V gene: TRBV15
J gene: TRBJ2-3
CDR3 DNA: TGTGCCACCGGACGGGGGATTAGCACAGATACGCAGTATTTT
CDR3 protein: CATGRGISTDTQYF

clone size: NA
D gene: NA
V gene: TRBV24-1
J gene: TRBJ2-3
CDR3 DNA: TGTGCCACCAGTGAAGGGGGCACAGATACGCAGTATTTT
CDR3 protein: CATSEGGTDTQYF

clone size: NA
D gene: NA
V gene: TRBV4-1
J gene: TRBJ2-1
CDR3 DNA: TGCGCCAGCAGCCACCTCCTTCGCGGGACTTTTCGCAGCTCCTACAATGAGCAGTTCTTC
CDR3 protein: CASSHLLRGTFRSSYNEQFF

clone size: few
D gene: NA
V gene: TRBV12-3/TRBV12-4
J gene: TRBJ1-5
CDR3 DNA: TGTGCCAGCAGACTAGGGGGTTGGGAGCCCCAGCATTTT
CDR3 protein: CASRLGGWEPQHF

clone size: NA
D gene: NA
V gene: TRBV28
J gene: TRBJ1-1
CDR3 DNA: TGTGCCAGCAGAACAGTCAACACTGAAGCTTTCTTT
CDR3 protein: CASRTVNTEAFF

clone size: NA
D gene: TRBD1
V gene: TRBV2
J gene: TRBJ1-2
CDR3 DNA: TGTGCCAGCAGTGAAGAAAGGACAGGGGTTGGTGGCTACACCTTC
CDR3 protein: CASSEERTGVGGYTF

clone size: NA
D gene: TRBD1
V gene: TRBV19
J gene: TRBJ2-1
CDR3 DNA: TGTGCCAGTAGTATCCGAGGGACAGGCTTATACAATGAGCAGTTCTTC
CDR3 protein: CASSIRGTGLYNEQFF

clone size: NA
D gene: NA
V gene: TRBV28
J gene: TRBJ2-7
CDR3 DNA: TGTGCCAGCAGTTTATTCGGGCAGGGAATAGGCTACGAGCAGTACTTC
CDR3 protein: CASSLFGQGIGYEQYF

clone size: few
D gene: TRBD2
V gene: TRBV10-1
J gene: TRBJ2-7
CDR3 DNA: TGCGCCAGCAGAACTAAGCGGGAACTGAGGCACGAGCAGTACTTC
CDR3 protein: CASRTKRELRHEQYF

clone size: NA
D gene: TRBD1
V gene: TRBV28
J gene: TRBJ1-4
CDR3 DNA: TGTGCCAGCAGTTTGGCCAGGGGGTTTGAAAAACTGTTTTTT
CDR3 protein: CASSLARGFEKLFF

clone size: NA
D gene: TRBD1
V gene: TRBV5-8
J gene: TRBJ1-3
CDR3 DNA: TGTGCCAGCAGCTCAGGGGGCCTAGGAAACACCATATATTTT
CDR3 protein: CASSSGGLGNTIYF

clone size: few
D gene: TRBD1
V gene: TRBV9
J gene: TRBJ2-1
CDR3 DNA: TGTGCCAGCAGCGAGGCCGGGACAGGGTACAATGAGCAGTTCTTC
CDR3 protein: CASSEAGTGYNEQFF

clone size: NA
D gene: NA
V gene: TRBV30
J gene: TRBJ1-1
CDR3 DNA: TGTGCCTGGAGTCAATTACAGGGATCTGAAGCTTTCTTT
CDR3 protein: CAWSQLQGSEAFF

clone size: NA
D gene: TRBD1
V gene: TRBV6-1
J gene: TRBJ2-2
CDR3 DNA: TGTGCCAGCAGTGTCAGGGGGCCCCGGTACACCGGGGAGCTGTTTTTT
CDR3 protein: CASSVRGPRYTGELFF

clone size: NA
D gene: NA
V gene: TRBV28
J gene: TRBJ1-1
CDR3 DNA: TGTGCCAGCAGTTCCTCCGGGGTGCGGACTGAAGCTTTCTTT
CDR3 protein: CASSSSGVRTEAFF

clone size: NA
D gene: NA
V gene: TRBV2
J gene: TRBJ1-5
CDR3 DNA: TGTGCCAGCAGTGGCCTTGGCAGGGCTGGTAATCAGCCCCAGCATTTT
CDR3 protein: CASSGLGRAGNQPQHF

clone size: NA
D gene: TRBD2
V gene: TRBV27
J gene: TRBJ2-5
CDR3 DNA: TGTGCCAGCAGTTTATGGGCTAGCGGGCCGGAGACCCAGTACTTC
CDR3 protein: CASSLWASGPETQYF

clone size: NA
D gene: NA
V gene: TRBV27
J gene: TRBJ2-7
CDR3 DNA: TGTGCCAGCAGTTTAGGGACTGGCTACGAGCAGTACTTC
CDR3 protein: CASSLGTGYEQYF

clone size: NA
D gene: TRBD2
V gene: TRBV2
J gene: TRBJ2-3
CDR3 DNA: TGTGCCAGCAGCCCCAGACTAGCGGGGAGCACAGATACGCAGTATTTT
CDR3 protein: CASSPRLAGSTDTQYF

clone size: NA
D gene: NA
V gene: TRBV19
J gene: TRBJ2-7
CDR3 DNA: TGTGCCAGTAGAAAGGGGCTTCGGACCGAGACCTACGAGCAGTACTTC
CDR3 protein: CASRKGLRTETYEQYF

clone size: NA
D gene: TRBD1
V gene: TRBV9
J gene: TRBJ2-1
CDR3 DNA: TGTGCCAGCAGCCTCCTCTCGGGCAGGGGGAAATACAATGAGCAGTTCTTC
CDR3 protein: CASSLLSGRGKYNEQFF

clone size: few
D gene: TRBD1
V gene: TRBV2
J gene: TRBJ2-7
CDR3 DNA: TGTGCCAGCAGCCGGGACAGGGCTTACGAGCAGTACTTC
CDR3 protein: CASSRDRAYEQYF

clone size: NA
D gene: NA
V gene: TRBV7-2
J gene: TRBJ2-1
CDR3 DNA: TGTGCCAGCAGGGCCGACTCCTACAATGAGCAGTTCTTC
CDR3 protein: CASRADSYNEQFF

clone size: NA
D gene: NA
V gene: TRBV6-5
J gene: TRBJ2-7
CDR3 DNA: TGTGCCAGCCATCTCAGGGTATGGGGGCCAGGGGAGCAGTACTTC
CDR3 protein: CASHLRVWGPGEQYF

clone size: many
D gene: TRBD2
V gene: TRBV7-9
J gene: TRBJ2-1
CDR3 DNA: TGTGCCAGCAGTTTAAGCGGGGGGGTGCCCTACAATGAGCAGTTCTTC
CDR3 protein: CASSLSGGVPYNEQFF

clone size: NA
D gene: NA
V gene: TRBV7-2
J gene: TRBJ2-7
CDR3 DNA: TGTGCCAGCAGCCCTTTGGCTAGCGCCCAGTACGAGCAGTACTTC
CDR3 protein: CASSPLASAQYEQYF

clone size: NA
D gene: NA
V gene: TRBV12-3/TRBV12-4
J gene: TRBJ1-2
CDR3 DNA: TGTGCCAGCAGTTTTAACAGATACTATGGCTACACCTTC
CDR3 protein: CASSFNRYYGYTF

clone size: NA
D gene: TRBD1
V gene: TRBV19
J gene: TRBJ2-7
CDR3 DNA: TGTGCCAGTGGAAGAGGGGGCTCAAGCTACGAGCAGTACTTC
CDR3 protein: CASGRGGSSYEQYF